This T cell receptor (beta chain) comes out of a study of graft-versus-host responses after intestinal transplantation. CDR1 is ENHRY and CDR2 is SYGVKD in the germline V gene. The CDR3 is 14 amino acids. J was trimmed by 3 bases and V by 4 bases; bases with no gene match: 2. Only in-frame clones appear in the TCRdb table, and some are missing; sequencing was by immunoSEQ multiplex PCR. Of 99,000 or so clones in the sample, around 88% are singletons; the top ten hold roughly 1.4%. The starting material was PBMCs, obtained 255 days after intestinal transplant. This TCR derives from a human patient who received an intestinal transplant, so some T cells may come from the graft donor. The chain employs TRBV10-3 and TRBJ2-7; 11 bases align to TRBD1. DNA of the CDR3: TGTGCCATCAGTGCGGGACAGGGGGGCTACGAGCAGTACTTC. Translated: CAISAGQGGYEQYF.